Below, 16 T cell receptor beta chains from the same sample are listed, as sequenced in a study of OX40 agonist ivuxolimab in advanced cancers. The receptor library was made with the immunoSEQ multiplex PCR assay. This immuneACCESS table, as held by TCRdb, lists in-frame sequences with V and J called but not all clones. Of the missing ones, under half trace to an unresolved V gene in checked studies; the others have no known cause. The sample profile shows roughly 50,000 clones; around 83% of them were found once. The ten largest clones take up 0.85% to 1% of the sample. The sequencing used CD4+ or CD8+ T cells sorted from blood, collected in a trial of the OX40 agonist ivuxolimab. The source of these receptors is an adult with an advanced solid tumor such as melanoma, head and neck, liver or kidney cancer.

The CDR3, as DNA: TGTGCTAGTGGTTTTTTTTCCCGGAACACTGAAGCTTTCTTT. It is translated as CASGFFSRNTEAFF. The J gene is TRBJ1-1, the V gene TRBV12-5; D ambiguous. Trimming left V 3 bases short and J 1 base short, with 9 bases between. Germline loops: CDR1 LGHNT, CDR2 FRNRAP. The CDR3 is 14 residues long.

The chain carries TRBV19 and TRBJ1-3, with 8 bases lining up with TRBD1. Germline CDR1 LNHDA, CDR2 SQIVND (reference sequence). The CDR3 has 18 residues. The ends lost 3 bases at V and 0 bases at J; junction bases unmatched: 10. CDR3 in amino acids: CASSIGTRQGYSGNTIYF. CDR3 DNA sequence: TGTGCCAGTAGTATTGGGACCCGACAGGGGTACTCTGGAAACACCATATATTTT.

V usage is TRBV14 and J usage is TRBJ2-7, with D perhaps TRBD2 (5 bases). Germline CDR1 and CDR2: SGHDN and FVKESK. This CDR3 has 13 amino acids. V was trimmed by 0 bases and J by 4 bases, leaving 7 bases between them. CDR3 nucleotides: TGTGCCAGCAGCCAAGAAAGAGGGTACGAGCAGTACTTC. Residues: CASSQERGYEQYF.

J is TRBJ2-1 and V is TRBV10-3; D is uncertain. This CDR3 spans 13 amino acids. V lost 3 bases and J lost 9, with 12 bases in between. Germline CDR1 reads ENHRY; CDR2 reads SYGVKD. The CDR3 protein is CAISESGLGEQFF. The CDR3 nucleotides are TGTGCCATCAGTGAATCGGGTCTGGGTGAGCAGTTCTTC.

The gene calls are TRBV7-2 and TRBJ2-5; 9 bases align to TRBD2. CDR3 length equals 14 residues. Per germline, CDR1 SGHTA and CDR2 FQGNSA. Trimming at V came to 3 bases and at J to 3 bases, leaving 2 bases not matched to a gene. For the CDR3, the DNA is TGTGCCAGCAGCTTGGGACTAGCCAAAGAGACCCAGTACTTC. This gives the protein CASSLGLAKETQYF.

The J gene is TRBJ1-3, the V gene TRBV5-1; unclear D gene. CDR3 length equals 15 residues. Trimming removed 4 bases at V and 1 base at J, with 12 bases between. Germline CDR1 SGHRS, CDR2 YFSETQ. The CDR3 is CASSPQVGSGNTIYF. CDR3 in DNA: TGCGCCAGCAGCCCCCAAGTGGGTTCTGGAAACACCATATATTTT. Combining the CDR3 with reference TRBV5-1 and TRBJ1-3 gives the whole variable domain KAGVTQTPRYLIKTRGQQVTLSCSPISGHRSVSWYQQTPGQGLQFLFEYFSETQRNKGNFPGRFSGRQFSNSRSEMNVSTLELGDSALYLCASSPQVGSGNTIYFGEGSWLTVV.

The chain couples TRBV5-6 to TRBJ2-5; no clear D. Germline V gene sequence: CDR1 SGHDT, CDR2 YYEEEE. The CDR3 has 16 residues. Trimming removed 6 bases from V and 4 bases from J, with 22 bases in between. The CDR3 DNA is TGTGCCAGCATCCTATTCTCCGCACCGCAAAGAGAGACCCAGTACTTC. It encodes CASILFSAPQRETQYF. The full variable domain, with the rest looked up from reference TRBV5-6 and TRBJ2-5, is DAGVTQSPTHLIKTRGQQVTLRCSPKSGHDTVSWYQQALGQGPQFIFQYYEEEERQRGNFPDRFSGHQFPNYSSELNVNALLLGDSALYLCASILFSAPQRETQYFGPGTRLLVL.

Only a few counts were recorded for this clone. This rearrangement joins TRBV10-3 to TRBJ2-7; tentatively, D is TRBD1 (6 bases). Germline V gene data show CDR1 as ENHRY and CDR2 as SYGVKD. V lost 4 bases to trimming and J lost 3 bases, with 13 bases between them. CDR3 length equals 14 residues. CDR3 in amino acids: CAISGGGRGYEQYF. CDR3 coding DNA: TGTGCCATCAGTGGGGGCGGCAGGGGCTACGAGCAGTACTTC.

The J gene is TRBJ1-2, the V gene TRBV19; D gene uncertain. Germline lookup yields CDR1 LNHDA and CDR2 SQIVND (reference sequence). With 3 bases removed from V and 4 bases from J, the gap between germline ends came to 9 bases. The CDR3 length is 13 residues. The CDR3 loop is CASSITIGYGYTF. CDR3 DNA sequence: TGTGCCAGTAGTATCACAATCGGCTATGGCTACACCTTC.

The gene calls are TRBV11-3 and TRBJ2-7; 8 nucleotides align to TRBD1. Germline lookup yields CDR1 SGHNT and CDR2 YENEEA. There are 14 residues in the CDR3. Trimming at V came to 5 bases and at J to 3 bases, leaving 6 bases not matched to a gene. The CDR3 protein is CASSTGTGYYEQYF. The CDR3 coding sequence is TGTGCCAGCAGCACAGGGACAGGCTACTACGAGCAGTACTTC.

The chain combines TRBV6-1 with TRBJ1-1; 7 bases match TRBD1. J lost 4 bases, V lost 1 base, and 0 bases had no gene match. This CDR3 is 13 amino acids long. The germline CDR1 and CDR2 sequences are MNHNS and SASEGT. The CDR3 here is CASSEDRGTEAFF. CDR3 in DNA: TGTGCCAGCAGTGAAGACAGGGGCACTGAAGCTTTCTTT.

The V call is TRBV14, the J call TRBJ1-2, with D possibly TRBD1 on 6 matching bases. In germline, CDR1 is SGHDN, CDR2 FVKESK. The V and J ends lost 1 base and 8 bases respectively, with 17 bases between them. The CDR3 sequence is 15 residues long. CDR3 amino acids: CASSQARTASLGYTF. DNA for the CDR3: TGTGCCAGCAGCCAAGCCCGGACAGCGTCACTAGGCTACACCTTC.

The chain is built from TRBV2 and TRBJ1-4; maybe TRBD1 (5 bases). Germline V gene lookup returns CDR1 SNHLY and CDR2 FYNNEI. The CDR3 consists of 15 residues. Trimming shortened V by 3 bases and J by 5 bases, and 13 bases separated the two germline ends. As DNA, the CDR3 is TGTGCCAGCAGTGATCAAGGGACGGGGAATGAAAAACTGTTTTTT. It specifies CASSDQGTGNEKLFF.

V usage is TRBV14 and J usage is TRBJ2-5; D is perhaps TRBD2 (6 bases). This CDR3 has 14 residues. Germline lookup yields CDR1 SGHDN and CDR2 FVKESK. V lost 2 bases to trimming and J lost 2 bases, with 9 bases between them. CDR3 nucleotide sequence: TGTGCCAGCAGCCAACCGGCGGGGCAAGAGACCCAGTACTTC. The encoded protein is CASSQPAGQETQYF.

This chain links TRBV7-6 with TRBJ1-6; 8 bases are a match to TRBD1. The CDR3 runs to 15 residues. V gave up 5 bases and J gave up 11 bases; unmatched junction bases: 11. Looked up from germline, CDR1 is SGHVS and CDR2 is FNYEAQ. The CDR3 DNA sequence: TGTGCCAGCAGCAAAGGGACAGGAGGGTCGGCACCCCTCCACTTT. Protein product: CASSKGTGGSAPLHF.

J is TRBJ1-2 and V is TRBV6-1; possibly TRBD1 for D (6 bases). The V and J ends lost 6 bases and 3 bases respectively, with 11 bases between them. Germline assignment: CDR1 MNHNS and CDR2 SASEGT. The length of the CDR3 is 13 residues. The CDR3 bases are TGTGCCAGCAGCCAACAGGGACACTATGGCTACACCTTC. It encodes CASSQQGHYGYTF.